The clone carrying this T cell receptor beta chain was seen repeatedly, ten times or more. V was pared by 7 bases and J by 4 bases, with 10 bases between. CDR1 and CDR2 (germline): MNHEY, SVGEGT. The CDR3 covers 12 residues. TCRdb passed the PCR reads through MiXCR, listing each CDR3 protein once. This table has about half a million distinct CDR3 sequences, roughly a fifth appearing once. The record originates from a study of molecular identifiers for immune sequencing clone quantification. The specimen sequenced was naive CD8+ T cells from blood, with Jurkat cell RNA spiked in. Subset of the sample: FACS-sorted CD8+CD4-CCR7+CD45RA+ naive T cells. The rearrangement links TRBV6-2 or TRBV6-3 to TRBJ1-1; D is possibly TRBD1 (5 bases). This sequence was found in a human donor in good health. Some libraries in this study had Jurkat cell RNA spiked in. In nucleotides, the CDR3 is TGTGCCAGCATGAGGGGTCCCACTGAAGCTTTCTTT. Residues: CASMRGPTEAFF.